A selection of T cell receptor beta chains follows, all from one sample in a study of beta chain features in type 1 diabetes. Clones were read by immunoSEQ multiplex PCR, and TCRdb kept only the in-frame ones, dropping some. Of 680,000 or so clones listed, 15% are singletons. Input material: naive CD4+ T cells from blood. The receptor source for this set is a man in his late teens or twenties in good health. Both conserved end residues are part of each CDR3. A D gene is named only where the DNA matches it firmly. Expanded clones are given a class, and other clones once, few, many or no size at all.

CDR3 DNA: TGTGCCAGCAGCTTCCGGGACGGCCGCTCGGCTGGCTACACCTTC
CDR3 protein: CASSFRDGRSAGYTF
clone size: .
J gene: TRBJ1-2
V gene: TRBV21-1
D gene: .
CDR3 length: 15

CDR3 DNA: TGTGCCAGCAGCTTACCCCCGTGGAAGGCCTTTGCCAAAAACATTCAGTACTTC
CDR3 protein: CASSLPPWKAFAKNIQYF
clone size: few
J gene: TRBJ2-4
V gene: TRBV7-6
D gene: .
CDR3 length: 18

CDR3 DNA: TGTGCCAGGCGGACTAGCGGGAGAATGTTCGGCTACGAGCAGTACTTC
CDR3 protein: CARRTSGRMFGYEQYF
clone size: few
J gene: TRBJ2-7
V gene: TRBV19
D gene: TRBD2
CDR3 length: 16

CDR3 DNA: TGTGCCAGCAGCTTACCCGGGACAGGGGGCCACGAGCAGTACTTC
CDR3 protein: CASSLPGTGGHEQYF
clone size: .
J gene: TRBJ2-7
V gene: TRBV11-2
D gene: TRBD1
CDR3 length: 15

CDR3 DNA: TGTGCCAGCAGCTCAAGCCTACAGGGACCGCTCCGTCCTAACTATGGCTACACCTTC
CDR3 protein: CASSSSLQGPLRPNYGYTF
clone size: .
J gene: TRBJ1-2
V gene: TRBV7-9
D gene: .
CDR3 length: 19

CDR3 DNA: TGTGCCAGCAGCGTAGAAGGACATCCAAGAAGTAACTATGGCTACACCTTC
CDR3 protein: CASSVEGHPRSNYGYTF
clone size: few
J gene: TRBJ1-2
V gene: TRBV9
D gene: .
CDR3 length: 17

CDR3 DNA: TGTGCCAGCAGCGGGGACTTAACAACTAATGAAAAACTGTTTTTT
CDR3 protein: CASSGDLTTNEKLFF
clone size: .
J gene: TRBJ1-4
V gene: TRBV7-9
D gene: .
CDR3 length: 15

CDR3 DNA: TGTGCCAGCAGGGGACTAGCGGGAGGGTTATACGAGCAGTACTTC
CDR3 protein: CASRGLAGGLYEQYF
clone size: .
J gene: TRBJ2-7
V gene: TRBV6-5
D gene: TRBD2
CDR3 length: 15

CDR3 DNA: TGTGCCAGCAGCCCGGATCGAACGGGAGGCAATCAGCCCCAGCATTTT
CDR3 protein: CASSPDRTGGNQPQHF
clone size: few
J gene: TRBJ1-5
V gene: TRBV27
D gene: .
CDR3 length: 16

CDR3 DNA: TGTGCCATCAATCCGGGCCAGTCGAATTTTGCCGGGGAGCTGTTTTTT
CDR3 protein: CAINPGQSNFAGELFF
clone size: .
J gene: TRBJ2-2
V gene: TRBV10-3
D gene: .
CDR3 length: 16

CDR3 DNA: TGTGCCAGCAGCTTAGGGCGCCTAACTTTAAACATTCAGTACTTC
CDR3 protein: CASSLGRLTLNIQYF
clone size: few
J gene: TRBJ2-4
V gene: TRBV11-2
D gene: .
CDR3 length: 15

CDR3 DNA: TGTGCCAGCAGCAAACGGTTCGGCAGCTCCTACGAGCAGTACTTC
CDR3 protein: CASSKRFGSSYEQYF
clone size: few
J gene: TRBJ2-7
V gene: TRBV21-1
D gene: .
CDR3 length: 15

CDR3 DNA: TGTGCCAGCAGTGATCACAGGGTAGACGAGCAGTACTTC
CDR3 protein: CASSDHRVDEQYF
clone size: .
J gene: TRBJ2-7
V gene: TRBV6-1
D gene: .
CDR3 length: 13

CDR3 DNA: TGCGCCAGCAGCTTGGCCCTAGCTCGGACCCAAACCCCGCTTCCGGGGGAGCTGTTTTTT
CDR3 protein: CASSLALARTQTPLPGELFF
clone size: once
J gene: TRBJ2-2
V gene: TRBV5-1
D gene: .
CDR3 length: 20

CDR3 DNA: TGTGCCAGCAGCTTAGGCGCCGGGACAGGGATTACAGATACGCAGTATTTT
CDR3 protein: CASSLGAGTGITDTQYF
clone size: .
J gene: TRBJ2-3
V gene: TRBV11-2
D gene: TRBD1
CDR3 length: 17

CDR3 DNA: TGCGCCAGCAGCGGTTGGGGGGGCAAAACGACTAATGAAAAACTGTTTTTT
CDR3 protein: CASSGWGGKTTNEKLFF
clone size: .
J gene: TRBJ1-4
V gene: TRBV4-3
D gene: .
CDR3 length: 17

CDR3 DNA: TGTGCCAGCAGCCGGACCACAGGGCCCTACGAGCAGTACTTC
CDR3 protein: CASSRTTGPYEQYF
clone size: .
J gene: TRBJ2-7
V gene: TRBV7-2
D gene: .
CDR3 length: 14

CDR3 DNA: TGTGCCAGCTCGCCCGGCGGAGAGCAGCCCCAGCATTTT
CDR3 protein: CASSPGGEQPQHF
clone size: few
J gene: TRBJ1-5
V gene: TRBV18
D gene: .
CDR3 length: 13

CDR3 DNA: TGCGCCAGCAGCTTGGCCTCGGTGGACCACGAGCAGTACTTC
CDR3 protein: CASSLASVDHEQYF
clone size: .
J gene: TRBJ2-7
V gene: TRBV5-1
D gene: .
CDR3 length: 14

CDR3 DNA: TGCAGCGTGGGGATTGGGACAGGGGTTGAAGCTTTCTTT
CDR3 protein: CSVGIGTGVEAFF
clone size: .
J gene: TRBJ1-1
V gene: TRBV29-1
D gene: TRBD1
CDR3 length: 13

CDR3 DNA: TGTGCCAGCAGTTCCCCAGAGACCCTCGGCGTCCTGACTTTC
CDR3 protein: CASSSPETLGVLTF
clone size: few
J gene: TRBJ2-6
V gene: TRBV6-5
D gene: .
CDR3 length: 14

CDR3 DNA: TGTGCCAGCAGCATCCCTTGTCGGGAATTGAATGAGCAGTTCTTC
CDR3 protein: CASSIPCRELNEQFF
clone size: many
J gene: TRBJ2-1
V gene: TRBV21-1
D gene: .
CDR3 length: 15

CDR3 DNA: TGCGCCAGCAGCCAAGAAACCAGCGCCCGCACAGATACGCAGTATTTT
CDR3 protein: CASSQETSARTDTQYF
clone size: .
J gene: TRBJ2-3
V gene: TRBV4-1
D gene: .
CDR3 length: 16

CDR3 DNA: TGTGCCAGCAGCTTATTGAGGGGGACCTACGAGCAGTACTTC
CDR3 protein: CASSLLRGTYEQYF
clone size: .
J gene: TRBJ2-7
V gene: TRBV7-9
D gene: .
CDR3 length: 14

CDR3 DNA: TGTGCCAGCAGAAGACAGGGTAGAAGGCCCCAGTACTTC
CDR3 protein: CASRRQGRRPQYF
clone size: .
J gene: TRBJ2-5
V gene: TRBV28
D gene: TRBD1
CDR3 length: 13

CDR3 DNA: TGTGCCAGCAGCGCCACTAGCGGGGTTCACAATGAGCAGTTCTTC
CDR3 protein: CASSATSGVHNEQFF
clone size: .
J gene: TRBJ2-1
V gene: TRBV7-9
D gene: TRBD2
CDR3 length: 15

CDR3 DNA: TGTGCCAGCAGCTCAAGACTAGCGGGGGGGCCGAGGCAGTTCTTC
CDR3 protein: CASSSRLAGGPRQFF
clone size: few
J gene: TRBJ2-1
V gene: TRBV13
D gene: TRBD2
CDR3 length: 15

CDR3 DNA: TGTGCCAGCAGTTTGGGAGCTCGTGGCTACACCTTC
CDR3 protein: CASSLGARGYTF
clone size: .
J gene: TRBJ1-2
V gene: TRBV28
D gene: .
CDR3 length: 12

CDR3 DNA: TGTGCCAGCAGTGTGGATTCACCCCTCCACTTT
CDR3 protein: CASSVDSPLHF
clone size: few
J gene: TRBJ1-6
V gene: TRBV28
D gene: .
CDR3 length: 11

CDR3 DNA: TGTGCCAGCAGCCTGTATGGGAATTACAATGAGCAGTTCTTC
CDR3 protein: CASSLYGNYNEQFF
clone size: few
J gene: TRBJ2-1
V gene: TRBV5-6
D gene: .
CDR3 length: 14

CDR3 DNA: TGTGCCAGCTGCCGGGACAGCGCCGGCCTTTTCGCCGAGCAGTACTTC
CDR3 protein: CASCRDSAGLFAEQYF
clone size: .
J gene: TRBJ2-7
V gene: TRBV2
D gene: TRBD1
CDR3 length: 16

CDR3 DNA: TGTGCCAGCAGCTTACGAAGGGGGGACGAGCAGTACTTC
CDR3 protein: CASSLRRGDEQYF
clone size: few
J gene: TRBJ2-7
V gene: TRBV7-2
D gene: .
CDR3 length: 13

CDR3 DNA: TGTGCCAGCAGCCACCGGGACAGGGGCAAAGAGCAGTACTTC
CDR3 protein: CASSHRDRGKEQYF
clone size: .
J gene: TRBJ2-7
V gene: TRBV5-4
D gene: TRBD1
CDR3 length: 14

CDR3 DNA: TGTGCCAGCAGCGTAGAGGCGAGGGCAGGCTATGGCTACACCTTC
CDR3 protein: CASSVEARAGYGYTF
clone size: .
J gene: TRBJ1-2
V gene: TRBV9
D gene: .
CDR3 length: 15

CDR3 DNA: TGTGCCAGTAATAGAGCGGGAGGGCCGCATGAGCAGTTCTTC
CDR3 protein: CASNRAGGPHEQFF
clone size: few
J gene: TRBJ2-1
V gene: TRBV19
D gene: TRBD2
CDR3 length: 14